These T cell receptor beta chains were read from a single sample in a study of identical twins. TCRdb reprocessed the 5' RACE reads via MiXCR and lists one record per CDR3 protein. The sample holds 600,000 to 700,000 distinct CDR3 sequences, around 20% seen once. The sample was also linked to a second study, of T cells expressing NK-cell markers.

The sequenced material came from PBMCs. Receptors were obtained from a woman aged 18-29 years in good health. CDR3s include the opening cysteine and the closing phenylalanine or tryptophan. Each record gives: J gene, D gene, V gene, clone size, CDR3 length, CDR3 protein, CDR3 DNA. A D gene is named only where the DNA matches it firmly. For some rows the clone size is stated as once, few or many, or as a class when expanded; others skip it.

J gene: TRBJ2-7
D gene: NA
V gene: TRBV27
clone size: NA
CDR3 length: 13
CDR3 protein: CASSFKSGYEQYF
CDR3 DNA: TGTGCCAGCAGTTTTAAAAGCGGCTACGAGCAGTACTTC

J gene: TRBJ2-5
D gene: NA
V gene: TRBV7-9
clone size: few
CDR3 length: 14
CDR3 protein: CASSLWGTQETQYF
CDR3 DNA: TGTGCCAGCAGCTTATGGGGGACCCAAGAGACCCAGTACTTC

J gene: TRBJ2-5
D gene: NA
V gene: TRBV27
clone size: NA
CDR3 length: 13
CDR3 protein: CASSRRTQETQYF
CDR3 DNA: TGTGCCAGCAGTCGACGCACTCAAGAGACCCAGTACTTC

J gene: TRBJ2-3
D gene: TRBD1
V gene: TRBV4-3
clone size: NA
CDR3 length: 18
CDR3 protein: CASSRARQGWRGTDTQYF
CDR3 DNA: TGCGCCAGCAGCCGAGCTCGACAGGGGTGGAGGGGCACAGATACGCAGTATTTT

J gene: TRBJ2-1
D gene: NA
V gene: TRBV7-9
clone size: NA
CDR3 length: 16
CDR3 protein: CASSLGEDLSYNEQFF
CDR3 DNA: TGTGCCAGCAGCTTGGGAGAAGACCTCTCCTACAATGAGCAGTTCTTC

J gene: TRBJ1-4
D gene: NA
V gene: TRBV5-1
clone size: few
CDR3 length: 14
CDR3 protein: CASRVGGSNEKLFF
CDR3 DNA: TGCGCCAGCAGAGTCGGGGGCTCAAATGAAAAACTGTTTTTT

J gene: TRBJ2-5
D gene: NA
V gene: TRBV4-3
clone size: few
CDR3 length: 13
CDR3 protein: CASSQSPRETQYF
CDR3 DNA: TGCGCCAGCAGCCAAAGTCCTCGGGAGACCCAGTACTTC

J gene: TRBJ2-3
D gene: NA
V gene: TRBV29-1
clone size: NA
CDR3 length: 13
CDR3 protein: CSVDQGGTDTQYF
CDR3 DNA: TGCAGCGTTGACCAGGGAGGAACAGATACGCAGTATTTT

J gene: TRBJ2-3
D gene: NA
V gene: TRBV6-1
clone size: NA
CDR3 length: 13
CDR3 protein: CASRTGFLDTQYF
CDR3 DNA: TGTGCCAGCAGGACAGGATTTCTAGATACGCAGTATTTT

J gene: TRBJ1-2
D gene: NA
V gene: TRBV12-3/TRBV12-4
clone size: few
CDR3 length: 14
CDR3 protein: CASSTRGASYGYTF
CDR3 DNA: TGTGCCAGCAGTACCCGAGGGGCTAGCTATGGCTACACCTTC